This passage covers 9 T cell receptor beta chains from one sample sequenced in a study of human T cells and chemical hapten exposure. The sample's time point: patch test 1, 2 weeks after DPC sensitization. As to treatment: therapeutic diphenylcyclopropenone sensitization with weekly scalp DPC. TCRdb reprocessed the RACE reads via MiXCR and lists one record per CDR3 protein. In the table there are fewer than 500,000 distinct CDR3 sequences, roughly 4.8% of which are singletons. The source was whole blood, collected in connection with sensitization to the hapten diphenylcyclopropenone (DPC). The source is a woman aged 45 to 65 with alopecia areata. Some clones in this sample may be carry-over from other donors' samples.

This clonotype turned up a few times. The chain uses TRBV20-1 and TRBJ2-3; D unresolved. Deletions cut 4 bases from V and 6 bases from J, with 17 bases between. Per germline, CDR1 DFQATT and CDR2 SNEGSKA (reference sequence). The CDR3 is made up of 14 amino acids. CDR3 region: CSATRRFTSDTQYF. The CDR3 region has the DNA TGCAGTGCTACTCGTAGGTTTACATCGGATACGCAGTATTTT.

This sequence joins TRBV18 and TRBJ2-5, with D perhaps assigned TRBD1 or TRBD2 (6 bases each). The germline CDR1 and CDR2 sequences are KGHSH and LQKENI. The length of the CDR3 is 13 residues. The germline V and J ends were trimmed by 4 bases and 7 bases, with 13 bases remaining between them. The CDR3 reads CASSLRQEGTQYF. The CDR3 DNA reads as TGTGCCAGCTCACTTCGACAGGAGGGGACCCAGTACTTC.

This clonotype was seen ten or more times. The chain is built from TRBV6-1 and TRBJ1-1; D not resolved. This CDR3 has 15 amino acids. V was pared by 1 base and J by 3 bases, with 12 bases between. In germline, CDR1 is MNHNS, CDR2 SASEGT. The CDR3 coding sequence is TGTGCCAGCAGTGAAGGGACCTCCTCGGACACTGAAGCTTTCTTT. Encoded protein: CASSEGTSSDTEAFF.

This clonotype came up many times. The V gene is TRBV6-2 or TRBV6-3, the J gene TRBJ2-6; D unresolved. Trimming removed 6 bases at V and 4 bases at J, with 16 bases between. Germline CDR1 is MNHEY and CDR2 is SVGEGT. This CDR3 has 16 residues. CDR3 region: CASRQLQVAGANVLTF. CDR3 DNA sequence: TGTGCCAGCAGACAGCTTCAGGTTGCGGGGGCCAACGTCCTGACTTTC.

Many counts were recorded for this clonotype. In DNA form, the CDR3 reads TGTGCCAGCAGCTTAGCGAGTTCGGGGGACAGGGTCGCCGAGCAGTACTTC. Its translation is CASSLASSGDRVAEQYF. The chain couples TRBV7-9 to TRBJ2-7, with 9 nucleotides matching TRBD1. Germline V gene sequence: CDR1 SEHNR, CDR2 FQNEAQ (reference sequence). The CDR3 length is 17 residues. With V trimmed by 0 bases and J by 6 bases, 12 bases remained unmatched.

This clonotype was recorded a few times. The rearrangement links TRBV10-3 to TRBJ1-1, with TRBD1 as a possible D gene (5 bases). The CDR3 length is 12 residues. Per germline, CDR1 ENHRY and CDR2 SYGVKD. V dropped 2 bases and J dropped 7 bases, with 8 bases sitting between them. The CDR3 spells CAISEDSNEAFF. CDR3 DNA sequence: TGTGCCATCAGTGAGGACAGCAATGAAGCTTTCTTT.

This clonotype was counted ten times or more. The V gene is TRBV29-1, the J gene TRBJ2-4; D call uncertain. Trimming shortened V by 4 bases and J by 5 bases, and 9 bases separated the two germline ends. CDR1 and CDR2 from the germline V gene are SQVTM and ANQGSEA. This CDR3 has 12 amino acids. The CDR3 coding sequence is TGCAGCGTTGTTCCCGGAGAAAACATTCAGTACTTC. It is translated as CSVVPGENIQYF. Full variable domain (missing parts from reference TRBV29-1 and TRBJ2-4): SAVISQKPSRDICQRGTSLTIQCQVDSQVTMMFWYRQQPGQSLTLIATANQGSEATYESGFVIDKFPISRPNLTFSTLTVSNMSPEDSSIYLCSVVPGENIQYFGAGTRLSVL.

This clonotype appeared a few times. This chain links TRBV9 with TRBJ2-1; D may be TRBD1 (5 bases). The CDR3 sequence is 12 residues long. V was shortened by 2 bases and J by 7 bases, with 7 bases between the two germline ends. Germline V CDR1 and CDR2: SGDLS, YYNGEE. The CDR3 coding sequence is TGTGCCAGCAGCGTTCGACAGAATGAGCAGTTCTTC. Its translation: CASSVRQNEQFF.

The sample holds many counts of this clonotype. The chain recombines TRBV24-1 with TRBJ2-7; D uncertain. Germline lookup yields CDR1 KGHDR and CDR2 SFDVKD. The CDR3 contains 14 residues. Trimming pared 3 bases from V and 1 base from J, leaving 9 bases between. The CDR3 DNA reads as TGTGCCACCAGTGATGCCGGCGGATCCTACGAGCAGTACTTC. This gives the protein CATSDAGGSYEQYF.